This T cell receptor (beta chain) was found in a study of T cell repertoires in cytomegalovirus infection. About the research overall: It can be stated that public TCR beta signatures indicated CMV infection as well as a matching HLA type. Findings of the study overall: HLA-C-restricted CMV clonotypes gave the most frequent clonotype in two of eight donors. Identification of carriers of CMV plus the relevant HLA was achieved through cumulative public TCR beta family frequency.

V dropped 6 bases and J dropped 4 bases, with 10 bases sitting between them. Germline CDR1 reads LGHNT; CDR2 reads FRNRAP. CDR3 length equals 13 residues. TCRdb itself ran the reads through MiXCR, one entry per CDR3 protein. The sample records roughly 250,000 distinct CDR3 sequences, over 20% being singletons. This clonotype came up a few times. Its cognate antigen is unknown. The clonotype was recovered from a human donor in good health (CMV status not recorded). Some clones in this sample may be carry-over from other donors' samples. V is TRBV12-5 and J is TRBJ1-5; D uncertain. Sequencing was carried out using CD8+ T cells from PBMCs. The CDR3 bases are TGTGCTAGTGGCGAAACCCTAAATCAGCCCCAGCATTTT. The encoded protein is CASGETLNQPQHF.